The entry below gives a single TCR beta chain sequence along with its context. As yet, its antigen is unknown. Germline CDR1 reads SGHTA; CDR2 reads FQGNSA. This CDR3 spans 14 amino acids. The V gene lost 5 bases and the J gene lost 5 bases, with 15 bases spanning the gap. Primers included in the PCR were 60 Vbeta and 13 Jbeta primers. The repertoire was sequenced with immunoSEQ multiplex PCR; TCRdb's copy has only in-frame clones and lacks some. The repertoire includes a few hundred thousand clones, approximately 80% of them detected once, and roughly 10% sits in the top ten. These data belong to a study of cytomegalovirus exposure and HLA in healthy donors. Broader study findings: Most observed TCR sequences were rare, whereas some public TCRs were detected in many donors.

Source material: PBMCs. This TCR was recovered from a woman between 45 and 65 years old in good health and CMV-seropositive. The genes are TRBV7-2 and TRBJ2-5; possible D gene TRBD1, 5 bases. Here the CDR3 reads CASSRVQGSETQYF. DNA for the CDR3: TGTGCCAGCAGCAGAGTCCAGGGTAGCGAGACCCAGTACTTC.